The 23 T cell receptor beta chains given below trace back to one sample, sequenced in a study of T cells in Graves' hyperthyroidism and ophthalmopathy. Amplified TCR beta CDR3 regions derived from RNA transcripts. TCR CDR3 underwent first-round RT-PCR with the HTBI primer set. TCRdb called the multiplex PCR reads again in MiXCR, with one record for every CDR3 protein. The table records hundreds of thousands of distinct CDR3 sequences, less than 25% of them present only once. Input material: blood. The receptors were gathered from a man aged 30-40 years with Graves' ophthalmopathy.

V is TRBV18 and J is TRBJ2-5; 8 bases map to TRBD2. V shed 1 base, J shed 3 bases, and the junction held 4 bases outside the gene matches. CDR3 length: 15 residues. Germline V gene sequence: CDR1 KGHSH, CDR2 LQKENI. The CDR3, as DNA: TGTGCCAGCTCACCACTTCGGGGGGGAGAAGAGACCCAGTACTTC. It translates to CASSPLRGGEETQYF.

This clonotype occurred a few times. The chain has TRBV3-1 and TRBJ2-7; the D call may be TRBD1 or TRBD2 (6 bases each). V was shortened by 1 base and J by 7 bases, with 17 bases between the two germline ends. The CDR3 has 15 amino acids. CDR1 LGHDT and CDR2 YNNKEL come from the germline V gene (reference sequence). This CDR3 is CASSQGFGGLREQYF. The CDR3 coding sequence is TGTGCCAGCAGCCAAGGATTCGGGGGCCTGCGGGAGCAGTACTTC.

This clonotype was seen many times. The J gene is TRBJ2-1, the V gene TRBV20-1, with a tentative D call TRBD2 (5 bases). V gave up 6 bases and J gave up 5 bases, with 14 bases separating them. Germline-derived CDR1 and CDR2 are DFQATT and SNEGSKA (reference sequence). The CDR3 extends over 13 amino acids. The CDR3 loop is CSAAPSRNNEQFF. CDR3 nucleotides: TGCAGTGCGGCCCCTAGCCGCAACAATGAGCAGTTCTTC.

This clonotype was seen ten or more times. The chain joins TRBV28 to TRBJ2-3; D gene ambiguous. CDR1 is MDHEN and CDR2 is SYDVKM in the germline V gene. V was trimmed by 3 bases and J by 8 bases, leaving 9 bases between them. CDR3 length: 12 residues. In DNA, the CDR3 is TGTGCCAGCAGTTTTTGGGTTCGTACGCAGTATTTT. Translating it yields CASSFWVRTQYF.

This clonotype was recorded a few times. The chain employs TRBV12-3 or TRBV12-4 and TRBJ1-4; a weak D match, TRBD1 (5 bases). Trimming took 7 bases from V and 7 from J, leaving 16 bases between them. The CDR3 is made up of 14 amino acids. CDR3: CASTQRGVFEKLFF. The CDR3 DNA follows: TGTGCCAGCACCCAGCGGGGGGTTTTTGAAAAACTGTTTTTT.

The V call is TRBV6-1, the J call TRBJ2-5, with D uncertain. The CDR3 spans 13 residues. Germline CDR1 is MNHNS and CDR2 is SASEGT. Trimming pared 9 bases from V and 3 bases from J, leaving 14 bases between. In DNA, the CDR3 is TGTGCCAGTTTAGGGTGGACGAAAGAGACCCAGTACTTC. Amino acids: CASLGWTKETQYF.

Details on this clonotype: Being one base from a much bigger clone, this may be a read error. V and J are TRBV5-1 and TRBJ2-1; 8 bases fit TRBD2. Unmatched junction bases numbered 14, after V lost 3 bases and J lost 0 bases. CDR3 size: 19 residues. Germline lookup yields CDR1 SGHRS and CDR2 YFSETQ. The chain's CDR3 is CASSSKGLVGGSSYNEQFF. The CDR3 bases are TGCGCCAGCAGCTCCAAGGGACTAGTGGGAGGAAGCTCCTACAATGAGCAGTTCTTC. The complete variable domain, with remaining parts taken from reference TRBV5-1 and TRBJ2-1, reads KAGVTQTPRYLIKTRGQQVTLSCSPISGHRSVSWYQQTPGQGLQFLFEYFSETQRNKGNFPGRFSGRQFSNSRSEMNVSTLELGDSALYLCASSSKGLVGGSSYNEQFFGPGTRLTVL.

This clonotype occurred a few times. The rearrangement links TRBV24-1 to TRBJ2-1, with a possible D match to TRBD2 (5 bases). The V gene lost 5 bases and the J gene lost 0 bases, with 7 bases spanning the gap. CDR3 length: 14 residues. Germline V gene lookup returns CDR1 KGHDR and CDR2 SFDVKD. The CDR3 coding sequence is TGTGCCACCAGTGTGGGGAGCTCCTACAATGAGCAGTTCTTC. Amino acid sequence: CATSVGSSYNEQFF.

This clonotype has at least ten counts. The rearrangement joins TRBV28 to TRBJ2-7; 12 bases fit TRBD2. Germline trimming cut 1 base from V and 2 bases from J; bases unmatched to any gene: 6. Germline V gene sequence: CDR1 MDHEN, CDR2 SYDVKM. CDR3 length equals 17 residues. DNA of the CDR3: TGTGCCAGCAGTTTATATCTAGCGGGAGGGCGAGCCTACGAGCAGTACTTC. Encoded protein: CASSLYLAGGRAYEQYF.

In this sample, this clonotype turned up many times. The chain joins TRBV7-2 to TRBJ2-3; tentatively, D is TRBD2 (6 bases). CDR1 and CDR2 from the germline V gene are SGHTA and FQGNSA. V shed 0 bases and J shed 8 bases, with 9 bases lying between them. The CDR3 spans 13 residues. The CDR3 region is CASSLASGSTQYF. DNA of the CDR3: TGTGCCAGCAGCTTAGCCAGCGGGTCTACGCAGTATTTT.

This clonotype was seen repeatedly, ten times or more. The rearrangement joins TRBV18 to TRBJ1-5, with D tentatively TRBD1 (5 bases). V was trimmed by 3 bases and J by 2 bases, leaving 8 bases between them. CDR1 and CDR2 from the germline V gene are KGHSH and LQKENI. The CDR3 length is 14 residues. The CDR3, as DNA: TGTGCCAGCTCACCTGGGGGGGGCAATCAGCCCCAGCATTTT. Protein sequence: CASSPGGGNQPQHF. Supplemented by reference TRBV18 and TRBJ1-5, the full variable domain reads NAGVMQNPRHLVRRRGQEARLRCSPMKGHSHVYWYRQLPEEGLKFMVYLQKENIIDESGMPKERFSAEFPKEGPSILRIQQVVRGDSAAYFCASSPGGGNQPQHFGDGTRLSIL.

The chain joins TRBV6-1 to TRBJ1-4, with D tentatively TRBD1 (6 bases). With 4 bases removed from V and 10 bases from J, the gap between germline ends came to 16 bases. The CDR3 is 14 amino acids. The germline V gene encodes CDR1 MNHNS and CDR2 SASEGT. The CDR3 nucleotides read TGTGCCAGCAGTGCGTCCCCAGGGGAAGGAAAACTGTTTTTT. It codes for CASSASPGEGKLFF.

The rearrangement uses TRBV6-4 and TRBJ1-1; D uncertain. V lost 5 bases and J 2 bases, leaving 9 bases between the germline ends. The CDR3 totals 13 residues. Germline CDR1 is MRHNA and CDR2 is SNTAGT. CDR3 DNA sequence: TGTGCCAGCAGTATTCAAGTAAACACTGAAGCTTTCTTT. This codes for CASSIQVNTEAFF.

The rearrangement joins TRBV19 to TRBJ1-1, with TRBD1 matching 9 bases. This CDR3 region has 14 residues. V dropped 7 bases and J dropped 5; count of bases not matched to a gene: 8. Germline V gene data show CDR1 as LNHDA and CDR2 as SQIVND (reference sequence). CDR3 amino acids: CASKQGALGTEAFF. The CDR3 nucleotides read TGTGCCAGTAAACAGGGGGCGCTTGGGACTGAAGCTTTCTTT.

This clonotype appeared a few times. The V call is TRBV5-6, the J call TRBJ2-7; 8 nucleotides align to TRBD2. The CDR3 is made up of 16 amino acids. The junction had 11 bases not matched to a gene; V was cut back by 1 base and J by 5 bases. Germline CDR1 SGHDT, CDR2 YYEEEE. The DNA for the CDR3 is TGTGCCAGCAGCTTGAGACTAGCGCCTAGGGGCAACGAGCAGTACTTC. Translated: CASSLRLAPRGNEQYF.

Only a few counts were recorded for this clonotype. The rearrangement links TRBV11-2 to TRBJ1-2; possible D gene TRBD1, 5 bases. This CDR3 spans 13 amino acids. Germline CDR1 is SGHAT and CDR2 is FQNNGV. With 2 bases removed from V and 8 bases from J, the gap between germline ends came to 12 bases. CDR3 coding DNA: TGTGCCAGCAGCTTACGGCAGGGATCGGGCTACACCTTC. Protein sequence: CASSLRQGSGYTF.

The chain is built from TRBV11-2 and TRBJ2-1, with TRBD1 matching 11 bases. V lost 5 bases to trimming and J lost 7 bases; unmatched junction nucleotides: 16. The CDR3 covers 18 residues. Germline V gene data show CDR1 as SGHAT and CDR2 as FQNNGV. CDR3 DNA sequence: TGTGCCAGCAGCGCCAGGACAGGGGGCCTCGCCATCGGGAATGAGCAGTTCTTC. Translated, it gives CASSARTGGLAIGNEQFF.

This clonotype showed up just a few times. This chain connects TRBV30 to TRBJ1-5, with 7 bases fitting TRBD1. From germline, CDR1 is GTSNPN and CDR2 SVGIG (reference sequence). The CDR3 length is 15 residues. Unmatched junction bases numbered 8, after V lost 0 bases and J lost 6 bases. The CDR3 sequence: CAWSVDRESGQPQHF. In nucleotides, the CDR3 is TGTGCCTGGAGTGTTGACAGGGAATCGGGTCAGCCCCAGCATTTT.

This clonotype has more than one count but fewer than ten. The V gene is TRBV4-1, the J gene TRBJ1-3; D is unresolved. The CDR3 is made up of 15 amino acids. Trimming removed 4 bases from V and 0 bases from J, with 10 bases in between. The germline V gene has CDR1 MGHRA and CDR2 YSYEKL. The CDR3, as DNA: TGCGCCAGCAGCCGGGGATGGTACTCTGGAAACACCATATATTTT. It yields the protein CASSRGWYSGNTIYF.

For the CDR3, the DNA is TGCAGTACTACGTTGAACACTGAAGCTTTCTTT. It specifies CSTTLNTEAFF. The chain carries TRBV20-1 and TRBJ1-1; D remains unclear. Germline V lookup: CDR1 DFQATT, CDR2 SNEGSKA (reference sequence). The CDR3 has 11 residues. Trimming removed 8 bases at V and 0 bases at J, with 7 bases between.

This clonotype was recorded many times. The chain uses TRBV3-1 and TRBJ1-2; tentative D call: TRBD1 (6 bases). The CDR3 is made up of 13 amino acids. Trimming took 1 base from V and 3 from J, leaving 6 bases between them. Germline V CDR1 and CDR2: LGHDT, YNNKEL (reference sequence). DNA for the CDR3: TGTGCCAGCAGCCAAGCAGGGGACTATGGCTACACCTTC. Amino acid sequence: CASSQAGDYGYTF.

The rearrangement links TRBV29-1 to TRBJ1-4, with 7 bases identical to TRBD1. Per the germline V gene, CDR1 is SQVTM and CDR2 is ANQGSEA. The length of the CDR3 is 13 residues. Trimming at V came to 3 bases and at J to 4 bases, leaving 2 bases not matched to a gene. CDR3 protein: CSVEGQSNEKLFF. The CDR3 DNA reads TGCAGCGTTGAGGGACAGAGTAATGAAAAACTGTTTTTT.

This clonotype was found many times. The chain combines TRBV6-1 with TRBJ1-2; D gene ambiguous. With 2 bases removed from V and 9 bases from J, the gap between germline ends came to 13 bases. This CDR3 region has 13 residues. CDR1 MNHNS and CDR2 SASEGT come from the germline V gene. This chain's CDR3 is CASSEQVIESYTF. The CDR3 DNA sequence: TGTGCCAGCAGTGAACAGGTTATAGAAAGCTACACCTTC.